A single sample is the source of the 28 T cell receptor beta chains below, sequenced in a study of shared clonotypes between healthy human individuals. Data came from immunoSEQ multiplex PCR; TCRdb stores just in-frame clones and leaves some out. The sample contains hundreds of thousands of clones, about 85% of which appear only once. The sequencing sample was made of PBMCs. The receptors derive from a woman between 40 and 50 years old in good health. Some clones in this sample may be carry-over from other donors' samples.

This chain joins TRBV7-8 and TRBJ2-5; a possible D gene is TRBD2 (5 bases). Trimming stripped 4 bases from V and 4 bases from J, with 19 bases between. Germline-derived CDR1 and CDR2 are SGHVS and FQNEAQ. The CDR3 length is 16 residues. In DNA form, the CDR3 reads TGTGCCAGCAGCTCCCAAAGCGGTACCCTGGGAGAGACCCAGTACTTC. This sequence encodes CASSSQSGTLGETQYF.

A single count supports this clone. The gene calls are TRBV19 and TRBJ1-1, with 7 bases fitting TRBD1. Germline CDR1 and CDR2: LNHDA and SQIVND (reference sequence). The CDR3 is 16 amino acids. Germline trimming cut 5 bases from V and 4 bases from J; bases unmatched to any gene: 13. The CDR3 coding sequence is TGTGCCAGTAGTGACCCCTGGCCCAGGGGGAGCACTGAAGCTTTCTTT. Amino acid sequence: CASSDPWPRGSTEAFF.

This sequence joins TRBV6-5 and TRBJ1-2; no firm D call. CDR1 is MNHEY, CDR2 SVGAGI, per germline. Trimming shortened V by 0 bases and J by 8 bases, and 13 bases separated the two germline ends. This CDR3 spans 14 amino acids. CDR3 coding DNA: TGTGCCAGCAGTTACTCGGCCGGGCTGCGAGGCTACACCTTC. It encodes CASSYSAGLRGYTF.

The CDR3 region has the DNA TGTGCCAGCAGCAAAGACACGCGCGCGGGAGAAGTCTACGAGCAGTACTTC. Protein product: CASSKDTRAGEVYEQYF. This chain connects TRBV21-1 to TRBJ2-7; TRBD2 is the table's D call and was not checked against the DNA. TRBV21-1 has pseudogene status. The CDR3 has 17 residues.

This clone came up a few times. A far larger clone is one base from this, pointing to a likely read error. The rearrangement joins TRBV4-2 to TRBJ1-1; D unresolved. Germline V gives CDR1 LGHNA, CDR2 YNFKEQ. This CDR3 is built from 13 residues. The ends were cut back, 6 bases at V and 1 base at J, with 9 bases in the middle. For the CDR3, the DNA is TGTGCCAGCAGTAGAACAGAGAACACTGAAGCTTTCTTT. Its protein is CASSRTENTEAFF.

This chain connects TRBV19 to TRBJ1-1; D is uncertain. This CDR3 is built from 14 residues. Germline-derived CDR1 and CDR2 are LNHDA and SQIVND (reference sequence). Between the trimmed V and J ends, which lost 3 bases and 0 bases, there was a span of 8 bases. The CDR3 nucleotides are TGTGCCAGTAGTATGGTACCCGTGAACACTGAAGCTTTCTTT. Translation gives CASSMVPVNTEAFF.

The CDR3 reads CASSSSLLAGGTDTQYF. CDR3 sequence (DNA): TGTGCCAGCAGCTCATCCCTGCTAGCGGGAGGTACAGATACGCAGTATTTT. The rearrangement uses TRBV7-3 and TRBJ2-3, with 11 bases that match TRBD2. V shed 4 bases and J 3 bases; nucleotides not matched to a gene: 9. There are 17 residues in the CDR3. From germline, CDR1 is SGHTA and CDR2 FQGTGA.

This chain connects TRBV30 to TRBJ2-7, with TRBD1 as a possible D gene (6 bases). CDR1 and CDR2 from the germline V gene are GTSNPN and SVGIG (reference sequence). V lost 3 bases and J 1 base, leaving 13 bases between the germline ends. The CDR3 length is 14 residues. The CDR3 bases are TGTGCCTGGAGACAGCAGGGGCTGTCCTACGAGCAGTACTTC. Protein sequence: CAWRQQGLSYEQYF.

The rearrangement uses TRBV5-6 and TRBJ2-4; D gene ambiguous. There are 15 residues in the CDR3. Deletions cut 4 bases from V and 1 base from J, with 12 bases between. Germline-derived CDR1 and CDR2 are SGHDT and YYEEEE. The CDR3 sequence is CASSARSSAKNIQYF. Here the CDR3 DNA reads TGTGCCAGCAGCGCCCGGAGTTCGGCCAAAAACATTCAGTACTTC.

The gene calls are TRBV9 and TRBJ2-7, with TRBD2 identical over 9 bases. Germline-derived CDR1 and CDR2 are SGDLS and YYNGEE. The CDR3 is 13 amino acids. Unmatched junction bases numbered 5, after V lost 3 bases and J lost 7 bases. The CDR3: CASSANLAGEQYF. CDR3 DNA sequence: TGTGCCAGCAGCGCAAATCTAGCGGGAGAGCAGTACTTC.

The V call is TRBV19, the J call TRBJ2-3; possibly TRBD2 for D (6 bases). V was pared by 5 bases and J by 2 bases, with 20 bases between. CDR1 is LNHDA and CDR2 is SQIVND in the germline V gene (reference sequence). This CDR3 spans 17 amino acids. CDR3 nucleotide sequence: TGTGCCAGTAGTCCCCGGAGGGCCCTACGGCCCACAGATACGCAGTATTTT. It yields the protein CASSPRRALRPTDTQYF.

J is TRBJ2-3 and V is TRBV29-1, with TRBD2 identical over 9 bases. The CDR3 covers 16 residues. The ends lost 7 bases at V and 0 bases at J; junction bases unmatched: 11. CDR1 and CDR2 (germline): SQVTM, ANQGSEA. CDR3 loop: CSAIAGVFPSTDTQYF. CDR3 DNA: TGCAGCGCAATAGCGGGAGTCTTTCCCAGCACAGATACGCAGTATTTT.

This clone was counted at least ten times. The chain has TRBV6-6 and TRBJ2-1; unclear D gene. Germline CDR1 is MNHNY and CDR2 is SVGAGI (reference sequence). The CDR3 is 13 residues long. V lost 4 bases and J lost 7, with 11 bases in between. The chain's CDR3 is CASSFGPQNEQFF. The CDR3 nucleotides are TGTGCCAGCAGTTTCGGGCCGCAAAATGAGCAGTTCTTC.

The chain carries TRBV5-4 and TRBJ2-3, with TRBD1 matching 11 bases. V shed 3 bases, J shed 2 bases, and the junction held 5 bases outside the gene matches. Germline assignment: CDR1 SGHNT and CDR2 YYREEE (reference sequence). The CDR3 has 16 residues. DNA for the CDR3: TGTGCCAGCAGCTCGGACAGGGGGCCGTACACAGATACGCAGTATTTT. As protein: CASSSDRGPYTDTQYF.

This sequence joins TRBV9 and TRBJ2-3; tentatively, D is TRBD2 (6 bases). The CDR3 is 16 residues long. Trimming removed 0 bases from V and 0 bases from J, with 11 bases in between. Germline V gene lookup returns CDR1 SGDLS and CDR2 YYNGEE. The CDR3 sequence: CASSVVSGLSTDTQYF. The CDR3 nucleotides are TGTGCCAGCAGCGTAGTTAGCGGACTAAGCACAGATACGCAGTATTTT.

V and J are TRBV30 and TRBJ2-3; weak D call: TRBD2 (5 bases). There are 13 residues in the CDR3. The germline V gene encodes CDR1 GTSNPN and CDR2 SVGIG (reference sequence). The V end lost 7 bases, the J end lost 7 bases, and 18 bases lay between the germline ends. CDR3 sequence (DNA): TGTGCCTTGGCAGTTGGCGGGTTTAATACGCAGTATTTT. This sequence encodes CALAVGGFNTQYF.

This clone was counted a single time. The J gene is TRBJ1-1, the V gene TRBV28; the D is unclear. Germline loops: CDR1 MDHEN, CDR2 SYDVKM. The V end was cut by 6 bases, the J end by 7 bases, with 12 bases between. This CDR3 region has 12 residues. The CDR3 bases are TGTGCCAGCAGCAGTAGAGGCCTTGAAGCTTTCTTT. It specifies CASSSRGLEAFF.

This chain uses TRBV28 with TRBJ1-5, with D maybe TRBD1 (5 bases). The CDR3 totals 12 residues. The V end was cut by 8 bases, the J end by 6 bases, with 11 bases between. Germline loops: CDR1 MDHEN, CDR2 SYDVKM. The CDR3 loop is CASSREGQPQHF. The CDR3 region has the DNA TGTGCCAGCTCCAGGGAGGGTCAGCCCCAGCATTTT.

The chain couples TRBV5-8 to TRBJ1-2; 8 nucleotides match TRBD1. This CDR3 comprises 16 residues. The germline CDR1 and CDR2 sequences are SGHTS and YDEGEE. V lost 4 bases, J lost 5 bases, and 13 bases stayed unmatched. DNA for the CDR3: TGTGCCAGCAGCACAATCCTAGCCGGGACAGGTTATGGCTACACCTTC. Encoded protein: CASSTILAGTGYGYTF.

The CDR3, as DNA: TGTGCCAGCAGTAGGGTGCCCGGTACCTACGAGCAGTACTTC. Its protein product is CASSRVPGTYEQYF. J is TRBJ2-7 and V is TRBV28; D ambiguous. The CDR3 consists of 14 residues. The germline V and J ends were trimmed by 5 bases and 2 bases, with 13 bases remaining between them. CDR1 is MDHEN and CDR2 is SYDVKM in the germline V gene.

The genes are TRBV9 and TRBJ2-2; D possibly corresponds to TRBD2 (5 bases). The V gene lost 3 bases and the J gene lost 0 bases, with 9 bases spanning the gap. The CDR3 extends over 15 amino acids. CDR1 SGDLS and CDR2 YYNGEE come from the germline V gene. The CDR3 coding sequence is TGTGCCAGCAGCGCCGCACTAGCGAACACCGGGGAGCTGTTTTTT. Protein: CASSAALANTGELFF.

This clone was seen just once. This chain links TRBV21-1 with TRBJ1-4. TRBV21-1 is tagged as a pseudogene. The CDR3 contains 14 residues. The CDR3 DNA reads as TGTGCCAGCATCTTCGGAAAGTTGGATGAAAAACTGTTTTTT. Its translation: CASIFGKLDEKLFF.

This chain links TRBV7-2 with TRBJ1-1; D remains ambiguous. Germline-derived CDR1 and CDR2 are SGHTA and FQGNSA. The V end was cut by 6 bases, the J end by 2 bases, with 10 bases between. This CDR3 is built from 13 residues. The CDR3 protein is CASRQTVNTEAFF. The CDR3 region has the DNA TGTGCCAGCAGACAGACCGTAAACACTGAAGCTTTCTTT.

The gene calls are TRBV7-8 and TRBJ2-1; the D is unclear. Germline V gene lookup returns CDR1 SGHVS and CDR2 FQNEAQ. V lost 1 base and J 4 bases, leaving 11 bases between the germline ends. The CDR3 is made up of 15 amino acids. CDR3 region: CASSLEGGDYNEQFF. DNA for the CDR3: TGTGCCAGCAGCTTAGAGGGTGGGGATTACAATGAGCAGTTCTTC. The full variable domain, completed using reference TRBV7-8 and TRBJ2-1, is GAGVSQSPRYKVAKRGQDVALRCDPISGHVSLFWYQQALGQGPEFLTYFQNEAQLDKSGLPSDRFFAERPEGSVSTLKIQRTQQEDSAVYLCASSLEGGDYNEQFFGPGTRLTVL.

This rearrangement joins TRBV20-1 to TRBJ2-3, with unresolved D. This CDR3 has 11 residues. Germline V CDR1 and CDR2: DFQATT, SNEGSKA (reference sequence). The V end was cut by 2 bases, the J end by 8 bases, with 8 bases between. The CDR3: CSARHPGTQYF. In DNA form, the CDR3 reads TGCAGTGCTAGACACCCCGGTACGCAGTATTTT.

This clone was found once. The chain couples TRBV13 to TRBJ2-3; D is unclear. Trimming removed 0 bases at V and 7 bases at J, with 8 bases between. This CDR3 spans 13 amino acids. Germline V gene sequence: CDR1 PRHDT, CDR2 FYEKMQ (reference sequence). The DNA for the CDR3 is TGTGCCAGCAGCTTAGGGCCCGTACATACGCAGTATTTT. Translated: CASSLGPVHTQYF.

The chain couples TRBV11-2 to TRBJ1-2; D not resolved. V was pared by 0 bases and J by 2 bases, with 10 bases between. The germline CDR1 and CDR2 sequences are SGHAT and FQNNGV. CDR3 length: 15 residues. The CDR3 nucleotides are TGTGCCAGCAGCTTAGAGCCGGGCGGCAACTATGGCTACACCTTC. Residues: CASSLEPGGNYGYTF. Full variable domain (missing parts from reference TRBV11-2 and TRBJ1-2): EAGVAQSPRYKIIEKRQSVAFWCNPISGHATLYWYQQILGQGPKLLIQFQNNGVVDDSQLPKDRFSAERLKGVDSTLKIQPAKLEDSAVYLCASSLEPGGNYGYTFGSGTRLTVV.

This chain connects TRBV27 to TRBJ2-7, with D maybe TRBD1 (5 bases). Germline assignment: CDR1 MNHEY and CDR2 SMNVEV (reference sequence). With 6 bases removed from V and 6 bases from J, the gap between germline ends came to 21 bases. The CDR3 length is 15 residues. The CDR3 sequence is CASRSPRYGASEQYF. CDR3 DNA: TGTGCCAGCAGATCCCCCCGATATGGGGCTAGCGAGCAGTACTTC.